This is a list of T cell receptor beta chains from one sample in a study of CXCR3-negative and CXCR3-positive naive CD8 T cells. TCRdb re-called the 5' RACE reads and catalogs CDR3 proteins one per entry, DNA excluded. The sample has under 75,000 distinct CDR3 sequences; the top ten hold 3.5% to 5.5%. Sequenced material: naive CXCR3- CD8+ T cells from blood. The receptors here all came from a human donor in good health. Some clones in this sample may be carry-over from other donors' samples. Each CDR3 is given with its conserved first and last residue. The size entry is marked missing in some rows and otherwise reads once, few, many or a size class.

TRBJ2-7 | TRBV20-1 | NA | CSAVPSSGSSYEQYF
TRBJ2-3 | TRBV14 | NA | CASSHSRRQGTYTDTQYF
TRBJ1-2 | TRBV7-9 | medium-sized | CASSLVSYGYTF
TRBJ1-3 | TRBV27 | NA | CASSLGASGNTIYF
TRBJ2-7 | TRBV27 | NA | CASSLGWAYEQYF
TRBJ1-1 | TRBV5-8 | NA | CASSLVSTEGEAFF
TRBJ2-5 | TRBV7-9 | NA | CASSFGTSEKETQYF
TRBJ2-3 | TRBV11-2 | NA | CASSLGTDTQYF
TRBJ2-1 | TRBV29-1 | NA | CSVAGLAGGRGSYNEQFF
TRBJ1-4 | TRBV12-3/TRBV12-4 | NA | CASSTQGSNEKLFF
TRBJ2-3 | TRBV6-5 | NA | CASSYSRLEGRSTDTQYF
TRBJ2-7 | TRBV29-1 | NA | CSVEMSYEQYF
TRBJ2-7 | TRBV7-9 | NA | CASSLEGATYEQYF
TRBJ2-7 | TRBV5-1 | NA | CASSFGTGLADYEQYF
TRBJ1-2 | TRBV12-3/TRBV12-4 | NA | CASSYAGINYGYTF
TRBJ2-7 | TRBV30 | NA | CAWSLVRENGEQYF
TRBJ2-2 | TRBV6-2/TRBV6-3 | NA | CALESAVNTGELFF
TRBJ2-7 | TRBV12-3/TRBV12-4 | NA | CASSPDRPYEQYF
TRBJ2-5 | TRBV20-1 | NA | CSARGLAGDEETQYF
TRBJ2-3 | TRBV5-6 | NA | CASSLVPMDTQYF
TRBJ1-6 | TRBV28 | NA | CASSGKGGSSPLHF
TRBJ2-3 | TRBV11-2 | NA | CASSSGWGQDTQYF
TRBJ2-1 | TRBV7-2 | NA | CASSNLGYIYNEQFF
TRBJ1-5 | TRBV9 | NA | CASSVSSDNQPQHF
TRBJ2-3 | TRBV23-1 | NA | CAGAHTPGAGAGDTQYF
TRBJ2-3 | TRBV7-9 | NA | CVSSLWTGSAPGGTDTQYF
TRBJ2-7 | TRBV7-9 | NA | CASSSATGAYEQYF
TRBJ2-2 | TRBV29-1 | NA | CSVERVTGELFF
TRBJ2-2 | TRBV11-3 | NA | CASSFRGMAGELFF
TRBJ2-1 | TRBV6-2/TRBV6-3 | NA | CASSTSGTVHLGGFNEQFF
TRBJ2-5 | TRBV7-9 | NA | CASSLARGIETQYF
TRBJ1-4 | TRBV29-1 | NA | CSVDPGTGNEKLFF
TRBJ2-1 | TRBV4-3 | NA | CASSQDFYLNEQFF
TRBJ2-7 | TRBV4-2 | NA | CASSPGSYYEQYF
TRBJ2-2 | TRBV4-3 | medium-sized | CASSQDRDYLNTGELFF
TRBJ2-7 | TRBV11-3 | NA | CASSPMGPYEQYF
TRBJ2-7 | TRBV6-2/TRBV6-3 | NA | CASSGNRGAYEQYF
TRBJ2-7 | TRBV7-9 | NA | CASSARRGLEYEQYF
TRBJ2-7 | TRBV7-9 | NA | CASSPPVGTAAFYEQYF
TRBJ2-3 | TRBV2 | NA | CASSDRGQGLDTQYF
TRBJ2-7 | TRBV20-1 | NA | CSVESRDNEQYF
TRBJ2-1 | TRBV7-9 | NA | CASSLGPAGNFNEQFF
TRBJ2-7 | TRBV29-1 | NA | CSVEGRQSYEQYF
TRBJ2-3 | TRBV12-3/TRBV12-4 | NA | CAISRWESTDTQYF
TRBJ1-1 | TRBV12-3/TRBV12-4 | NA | CASSLEWTEAFF
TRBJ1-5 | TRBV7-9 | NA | CASSYGQANQPQHF
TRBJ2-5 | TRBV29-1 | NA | CSVEEVGGQETQYF
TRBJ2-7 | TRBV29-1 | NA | CSVTVGYEQYF
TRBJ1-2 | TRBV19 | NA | CASSIVSTGGGYTF
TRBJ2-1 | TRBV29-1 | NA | CSTAGRSYNEQFF
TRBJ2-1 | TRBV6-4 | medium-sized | CASSALAGEVDEQFF
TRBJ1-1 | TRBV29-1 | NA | CSVKGVGGPVWGTEAFF
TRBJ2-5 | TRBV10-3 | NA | CAISDPFRDRTQETQYF
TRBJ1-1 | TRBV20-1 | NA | CSARRQGANTEAFF
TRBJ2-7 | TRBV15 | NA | CTTSRAAGLAYEQYF
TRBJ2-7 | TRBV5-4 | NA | CASSFWRSSYEQHF
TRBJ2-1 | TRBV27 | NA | CASSPGTTGNEQFF